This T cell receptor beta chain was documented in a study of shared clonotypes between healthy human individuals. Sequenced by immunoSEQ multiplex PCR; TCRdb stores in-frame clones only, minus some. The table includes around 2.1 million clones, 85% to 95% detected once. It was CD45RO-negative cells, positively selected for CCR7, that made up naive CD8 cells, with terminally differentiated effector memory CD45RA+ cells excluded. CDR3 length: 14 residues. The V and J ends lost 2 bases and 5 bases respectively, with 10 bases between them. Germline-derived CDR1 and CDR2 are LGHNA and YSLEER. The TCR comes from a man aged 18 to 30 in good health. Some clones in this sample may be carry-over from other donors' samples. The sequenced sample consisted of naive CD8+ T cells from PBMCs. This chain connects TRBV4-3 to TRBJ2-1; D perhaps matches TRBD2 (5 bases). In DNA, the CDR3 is TGCGCCAGCAGCCAAAAGTGGGGAGACAATGAGCAGTTCTTC. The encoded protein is CASSQKWGDNEQFF.